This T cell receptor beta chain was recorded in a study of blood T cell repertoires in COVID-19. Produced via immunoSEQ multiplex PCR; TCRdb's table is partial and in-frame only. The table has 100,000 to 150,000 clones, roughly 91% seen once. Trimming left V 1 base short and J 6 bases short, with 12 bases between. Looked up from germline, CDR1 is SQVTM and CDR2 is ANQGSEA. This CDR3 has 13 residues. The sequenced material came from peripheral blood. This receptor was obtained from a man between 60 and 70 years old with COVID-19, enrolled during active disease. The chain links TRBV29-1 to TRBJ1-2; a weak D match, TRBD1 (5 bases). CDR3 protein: CSVEGGRAHGYTF. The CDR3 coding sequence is TGCAGCGTTGAAGGTGGCAGGGCCCATGGCTACACCTTC.